What follows are 24 T cell receptor beta chains derived from one specimen sequenced in a study of blood T cell repertoires in COVID-19. Repertoires were generated with immunoSEQ multiplex PCR, while TCRdb's copy carries only in-frame clones and drops some. The sample carries about 50,000 clones, around 78% recorded once. Sequencing used peripheral blood. These receptors were collected from a human donor in a cohort sampled during active COVID-19.

The chain joins TRBV4-2 to TRBJ2-7; TRBD1 is a possible D gene (6 bases). This CDR3 is 15 amino acids long. Germline V gives CDR1 LGHNA, CDR2 YNFKEQ. Trimming removed 1 base at V and 4 bases at J, with 14 bases between. Here the CDR3 DNA reads TGTGCCAGCAGCCAAGTCGTTGGACAGAGATACGAGCAGTACTTC. Translating it yields CASSQVVGQRYEQYF.

The rearrangement uses TRBV5-1 and TRBJ2-5; no firm D call. Germline-derived CDR1 and CDR2 are SGHRS and YFSETQ. Deletions cut 0 bases from V and 5 bases from J, with 8 bases between. CDR3 size: 13 residues. CDR3 DNA: TGCGCCAGCAGCTTGGAGTCACGGGAGACCCAGTACTTC. It translates to CASSLESRETQYF.

The chain joins TRBV19 to TRBJ2-7; 7 bases line up with TRBD1. V was clipped by 0 bases and J by 4 bases; unmatched bases: 6. The germline gives CDR1 LNHDA, CDR2 SQIVND (reference sequence). The CDR3 is made up of 15 amino acids. In nucleotides, the CDR3 is TGTGCCAGTAGTATAGATCAAGGGGGCAAGTACGAGCAGTACTTC. Encoded protein: CASSIDQGGKYEQYF.

The chain joins TRBV3-1 (or the pseudogene TRBV3-2) to TRBJ1-3; TRBD1 might be the D (5 bases). The CDR3 is 16 residues long. Per germline, CDR1 LGHDT and CDR2 YNNKEL (reference sequence). Trimming took 0 bases from V and 1 from J, leaving 10 bases between them. The CDR3 protein is CASSQDKAGSGNTIYF. The CDR3 bases are TGTGCCAGCAGCCAAGATAAGGCAGGGTCTGGAAACACCATATATTTT.

V is TRBV5-5 and J is TRBJ2-7; D is uncertain. Germline CDR1 reads SGHKS; CDR2 reads YYEKEE (reference sequence). This CDR3 has 12 amino acids. Deletions cut 0 bases from V and 6 bases from J, with 7 bases between. This CDR3 reads CASSLVGREQYF. CDR3 nucleotide sequence: TGTGCCAGCAGCTTGGTCGGTCGCGAGCAGTACTTC.

The rearrangement links TRBV25-1 to TRBJ2-7, with a possible D match to TRBD2 (6 bases). The CDR3 extends over 13 amino acids. The V end lost 5 bases, the J end lost 2 bases, and 10 bases lay between the germline ends. The germline V gene has CDR1 MGHDK and CDR2 SYGVNS. CDR3 DNA: TGTGCCAGCAGTAAGGGAGGAACCTACGAGCAGTACTTC. Its translation is CASSKGGTYEQYF.

In this sample, this clone turned up once. The chain joins TRBV3-1 (or the pseudogene TRBV3-2) to TRBJ1-2; 7 nucleotides line up with TRBD1. The V gene's germline CDR1 is LGHDT and CDR2 YNNKEL (reference sequence). Trimming cost V 0 bases and J 8 bases; bases outside gene matches: 12. The CDR3 spans 16 residues. CDR3 in amino acids: CASSQESLGQVEGYTF. CDR3 sequence (DNA): TGTGCCAGCAGCCAAGAGTCCCTCGGACAGGTGGAAGGCTACACCTTC.

The chain combines TRBV2 with TRBJ1-3; TRBD1 matches 9 bases. After removal of 6 bases from V and 5 bases from J, the junction contained 14 bases not matched to a gene. In germline, CDR1 is SNHLY, CDR2 FYNNEI. This CDR3 is built from 17 residues. CDR3 amino acids: CASSNWDRVSGRNTIYF. The CDR3 DNA is TGTGCCAGCAGCAACTGGGACAGGGTGTCGGGAAGAAACACCATATATTTT.

The genes are TRBV6-2 or TRBV6-3 and TRBJ2-6, with TRBD1 matching 8 bases. V trimming: 5 bases; J trimming: 1 base; junction bases outside the gene matches: 10. The germline V gene has CDR1 MNHEY and CDR2 SVGEGT. CDR3 length equals 18 residues. CDR3 sequence (DNA): TGTGCCAGCAGTAACCCCGGGACAGGAGCATCTGGGGCCAACGTCCTGACTTTC. As protein: CASSNPGTGASGANVLTF.

The chain employs TRBV6-1 and TRBJ1-5; D ambiguous. Trimming shortened V by 4 bases and J by 3 bases, and 19 bases separated the two germline ends. CDR1 is MNHNS, CDR2 SASEGT, per germline. The CDR3 is 17 amino acids. CDR3 residues: CASSAIWPGRPNQPQHF. CDR3 DNA: TGTGCCAGCAGTGCCATCTGGCCTGGTCGCCCCAATCAGCCCCAGCATTTT.

The V call is TRBV4-3, the J call TRBJ1-3; unclear D gene. CDR3 length: 15 residues. Germline CDR1 LGHNA, CDR2 YSLEER. V lost 1 base, J lost 4 bases, and 11 bases lay in between. CDR3 protein: CASSQAQVSGNTIYF. As DNA, the CDR3 is TGCGCCAGCAGCCAAGCCCAGGTATCGGGAAACACCATATATTTT.

Judged by abundance, this clone is medium-sized. This CDR3 is also generated by other DNA sequences in the sample. The V call is TRBV2, the J call TRBJ2-1; 11 bases are shared with TRBD2. This CDR3 has 16 residues. The trim removed 3 bases at V and 3 bases at J, leaving 4 bases unmatched. Germline CDR1 is SNHLY and CDR2 is FYNNEI. Here the CDR3 reads CASSESSGGYYNEQFF. Written as DNA, the CDR3 is TGTGCCAGCAGTGAGTCTAGCGGGGGGTACTACAATGAGCAGTTCTTC.

The gene calls are TRBV19 and TRBJ2-7, with 12 bases matching TRBD1. The CDR3 spans 14 residues. Germline CDR1 and CDR2: LNHDA and SQIVND (reference sequence). The V gene end was trimmed by 4 bases and the J gene end by 6 bases; junction bases not matched to a gene: 4. CDR3: CASSTGTGGGEQYF. DNA of the CDR3: TGTGCCAGTAGTACCGGGACAGGGGGCGGCGAGCAGTACTTC.

This sequence joins TRBV5-7 and TRBJ1-5; tentatively, D is TRBD1 (5 bases). TRBV5-7 carries the ORF label, with uncertain function. V dropped 0 bases and J dropped 0 bases, with 10 bases sitting between them. The CDR3 spans 16 residues. Written as DNA, the CDR3 is TGTGCCAGCAGCTTGGAAGGGACTCTTAGCAATCAGCCCCAGCATTTT. It specifies CASSLEGTLSNQPQHF.

V gene TRBV6-5 combines with J gene TRBJ2-2; 9 bases agree with TRBD1. CDR1 is MNHEY and CDR2 is SVGAGI in the germline V gene. The CDR3 is 16 residues long. J gave up 5 bases and V 4 bases, and 8 bases lay outside the gene matches. In DNA form, the CDR3 reads TGTGCCAGCAGTTTGCCCGGGACAGGGAGGACCGGGGAGCTGTTTTTT. Amino acids: CASSLPGTGRTGELFF.

The rearrangement joins TRBV19 to TRBJ1-2, with D perhaps matching TRBD1 (6 bases). There are 14 residues in the CDR3. Germline V CDR1 and CDR2: LNHDA, SQIVND (reference sequence). Trimming removed 4 bases at V and 3 bases at J, with 12 bases between. The CDR3 region is CASSTPGVDYGYTF. Written as DNA, the CDR3 is TGTGCCAGTAGTACCCCAGGGGTCGACTATGGCTACACCTTC.

The chain recombines TRBV7-9 with TRBJ2-7; 8 bases are a match to TRBD1. V lost 4 bases, J lost 1 base, and 15 bases stayed unmatched. The CDR3 contains 18 residues. In germline, CDR1 is SEHNR, CDR2 FQNEAQ (reference sequence). The CDR3 region has the DNA TGTGCCAGCAGCTCTGACGGGACAGGTGGAATGAGGTCCTACGAGCAGTACTTC. This sequence encodes CASSSDGTGGMRSYEQYF.

The chain joins TRBV11-2 to TRBJ2-2; D perhaps matches TRBD2 (6 bases). V lost 1 base, J lost 15 bases, and 15 bases lay in between. The germline V gene encodes CDR1 SGHAT and CDR2 FQNNGV. This CDR3 has 13 residues. DNA of the CDR3: TGTGCCAGCAGCTTAGTATCAGCAGGGAGGATGTTTTTT. Its protein is CASSLVSAGRMFF. The full variable domain, with the rest looked up from reference TRBV11-2 and TRBJ2-2, is EAGVAQSPRYKIIEKRQSVAFWCNPISGHATLYWYQQILGQGPKLLIQFQNNGVVDDSQLPKDRFSAERLKGVDSTLKIQPAKLEDSAVYLCASSLVSAGRMFFGEGSRLTVL.

This chain uses TRBV7-6 with TRBJ2-7, with 8 bases that match TRBD1. The germline CDR1 and CDR2 sequences are SGHVS and FNYEAQ. This CDR3 is built from 14 residues. V was pared by 5 bases and J by 2 bases, with 5 bases of the junction left unmatched. This chain's CDR3 is CASSLGDRTYEQYF. CDR3 sequence (DNA): TGTGCCAGCAGCCTCGGGGACAGGACCTACGAGCAGTACTTC.

The V gene is TRBV2, the J gene TRBJ2-7, with D tentatively TRBD1 (6 bases). Germline V gene data show CDR1 as SNHLY and CDR2 as FYNNEI. The CDR3 totals 13 residues. Deletions cut 6 bases from V and 4 bases from J, with 13 bases between. The chain's CDR3 is CASRQGSRYEQYF. CDR3 DNA: TGTGCCAGCAGGCAGGGGAGTCGATACGAGCAGTACTTC.

The genes are TRBV7-2 and TRBJ1-2, with unresolved D. Germline loops: CDR1 SGHTA, CDR2 FQGNSA. The CDR3 is made up of 13 amino acids. Trimming removed 0 bases at V and 6 bases at J, with 8 bases between. The CDR3 nucleotides are TGTGCCAGCAGCTTAGCCCAACTCAATGGCTACACCTTC. Translation gives CASSLAQLNGYTF.

This sequence joins TRBV5-1 and TRBJ1-4, with TRBD1 matching 10 bases. The germline V gene has CDR1 SGHRS and CDR2 YFSETQ. The CDR3 length is 15 residues. The junction had 4 bases not matched to a gene; V was cut back by 0 bases and J by 8 bases. The CDR3 here is CASSLGGTGAEKLFF. DNA of the CDR3: TGCGCCAGCAGCTTGGGCGGGACAGGGGCGGAAAAACTGTTTTTT. Variable domain in full (rest from reference TRBV5-1 and TRBJ1-4): KAGVTQTPRYLIKTRGQQVTLSCSPISGHRSVSWYQQTPGQGLQFLFEYFSETQRNKGNFPGRFSGRQFSNSRSEMNVSTLELGDSALYLCASSLGGTGAEKLFFGSGTQLSVL.

This clone showed up just once. The chain has TRBV3-1 (or the pseudogene TRBV3-2) and TRBJ2-3; 11 nucleotides match TRBD2. Per the germline V gene, CDR1 is LGHDT and CDR2 is YNNKEL (reference sequence). The CDR3 contains 16 residues. The ends lost 1 base at V and 6 bases at J; junction bases unmatched: 6. CDR3 bases: TGTGCCAGCAGCCAAGTGAGACTAGCGGGGCTTGATACGCAGTATTTT. This translates into CASSQVRLAGLDTQYF.

This chain links TRBV4-3 with TRBJ1-6; weak D call: TRBD1 (6 bases). CDR3 length: 18 residues. Germline CDR1 and CDR2: LGHNA and YSLEER. With 2 bases removed from V and 11 bases from J, the gap between germline ends came to 25 bases. Here the CDR3 DNA reads TGCGCCAGCAGCCAACAGGGGAGGGGATATAGTAGCGGGACACCCCTCCACTTT. It codes for CASSQQGRGYSSGTPLHF.